A single sample is the source of the 4 T cell receptor beta chains below, sequenced in a study of T cells in Graves' hyperthyroidism and ophthalmopathy. It was RNA transcripts that yielded the amplified TCR beta CDR3 regions. First-round RT-PCR with HTBI primers amplified the TCR CDR3 region. Using its own MiXCR run on the multiplex PCR reads, TCRdb lists one record per CDR3 protein. The table records about 360,000 distinct CDR3 sequences, about 13% of them present only once. Material: blood. These receptors were taken from a man aged 25-40 years with Graves' hyperthyroidism that later progressed to Graves' ophthalmopathy.

This clonotype was observed a few times. This chain joins TRBV15 and TRBJ1-4; D is perhaps TRBD1 (6 bases). The CDR3 consists of 16 residues. The germline gives CDR1 LNHNV, CDR2 YYDKDF (reference sequence). Trimming cost V 1 base and J 7 bases, with 16 bases left between them. As DNA, the CDR3 is TGTGCCACCAGCAGAGGCGGGGGGCGAAGGAGTGAAAAACTGTTTTTT. Translated: CATSRGGGRRSEKLFF.

This clonotype was seen once. This chain uses TRBV5-1 with TRBJ2-5; the D is unclear. The CDR3 has 14 amino acids. Germline V gene lookup returns CDR1 SGHRS and CDR2 YFSETQ. V gave up 0 bases and J gave up 3 bases, with 9 bases separating them. In DNA, the CDR3 is TGCGCCAGCAGCTTGGGAGTCAGAGAAGAGACCCAGTACTTC. Amino acids: CASSLGVREETQYF. Full variable domain (missing parts from reference TRBV5-1 and TRBJ2-5): KAGVTQTPRYLIKTRGQQVTLSCSPISGHRSVSWYQQTPGQGLQFLFEYFSETQRNKGNFPGRFSGRQFSNSRSEMNVSTLELGDSALYLCASSLGVREETQYFGPGTRLLVL.

This clonotype was observed a few times. The chain joins TRBV9 to TRBJ2-4, with 7 positions matching TRBD1. This CDR3 has 17 residues. The germline V gene has CDR1 SGDLS and CDR2 YYNGEE. The junction had 11 bases not matched to a gene; V was cut back by 4 bases and J by 1 base. The CDR3 is CASSPGTATQAKNIQYF. DNA for the CDR3: TGTGCCAGCAGCCCCGGGACAGCTACACAGGCCAAAAACATTCAGTACTTC.

At least ten counts were recorded for this clonotype. The chain combines TRBV6-6 with TRBJ1-2, with no clear D. The CDR3 totals 15 residues. Trimming cost V 0 bases and J 3 bases, with 11 bases left between them. Germline lookup yields CDR1 MNHNY and CDR2 SVGAGI (reference sequence). Here the CDR3 reads CASSYSLDYDYGYTF. The CDR3 coding sequence is TGTGCCAGCAGTTACTCGCTCGACTACGACTATGGCTACACCTTC.